The 28 T cell receptor beta chains reported below all come from one sample, sequenced in a study of cytomegalovirus exposure and HLA in healthy donors (dated by TCRdb to the late 2010s). To prepare the library, the immunoSEQ multiplex PCR assay was applied. A mixture of 60 forward primers for TCR Vbeta segments and 13 reverse primers for TCR Jbeta segments was used in the multiplex PCR. In TCRdb, the immuneACCESS table is reduced to in-frame sequences with V and J assigned. These tables do not hold every clone; where another copy was compared, an unresolved V gene accounts for under half, and the others remain unexplained. This sample comprises about 170,000 clones, 75% to 80% of them detected only once. The ten biggest clones cover 6% to 7% of the sample. The sequencing input was PBMCs. The receptors derive from a man aged 35 to 55 in good health and CMV-seropositive.

DNA of the CDR3: TGTGCCAGTAGTTTGGAAGTCCGGAGTGAAGCTTTCTTT. Translating it yields CASSLEVRSEAFF. The chain joins TRBV19 to TRBJ1-1, with D uncertain. V was clipped by 5 bases and J by 7 bases, with 14 bases between them. Per the germline V gene, CDR1 is LNHDA and CDR2 is SQIVND (reference sequence). The CDR3 contains 13 residues.

J is TRBJ1-1 and V is TRBV6-1; D perhaps matches TRBD1 (5 bases). The V gene lost 6 bases and the J gene lost 0 bases, with 14 bases spanning the gap. Germline CDR1 is MNHNS and CDR2 is SASEGT. There are 15 residues in the CDR3. The CDR3 DNA sequence: TGTGCCAGCAGGGTGAGCGGGACGGTGAACACTGAAGCTTTCTTT. Translation: CASRVSGTVNTEAFF.

The chain links TRBV2 to TRBJ1-4; TRBD1 agrees at 8 bases. Germline loops: CDR1 SNHLY, CDR2 FYNNEI. This CDR3 has 13 residues. Trimming took 7 bases from V and 8 from J; bases not matched to a gene: 6. This chain's CDR3 is CASTGGQREKLFF. The CDR3 DNA follows: TGTGCCAGCACAGGGGGCCAGAGGGAAAAACTGTTTTTT.

The chain is built from TRBV5-1 and TRBJ2-3, with TRBD2 matching over 15 bases. CDR1 and CDR2 from the germline V gene are SGHRS and YFSETQ. V shed 3 bases, J shed 3 bases, and the junction held 5 bases outside the gene matches. The CDR3 runs to 17 residues. This CDR3 reads CASSSGLAGGVTDTQYF. The CDR3 DNA reads TGCGCCAGCAGCTCGGGACTAGCGGGAGGTGTGACAGATACGCAGTATTTT.

V gene TRBV11-2 combines with J gene TRBJ2-1, with TRBD2 matching 10 bases. Losses at the gene ends were 3 bases for V and 6 bases for J; bases not matched to a gene: 11. Per the germline V gene, CDR1 is SGHAT and CDR2 is FQNNGV. The CDR3 is 17 residues long. The CDR3 DNA follows: TGTGCCAGCAGCTTCCCCGCCCTAGCGGGAGTGGGCAATGAGCAGTTCTTC. This translates into CASSFPALAGVGNEQFF.

This clone was seen just once. In nucleotides, the CDR3 is TGTGCCAGCAGTTTACCGACAGATTACAATGAGCAGTTCTTC. Protein product: CASSLPTDYNEQFF. The rearrangement uses TRBV28 and TRBJ2-1; a possible D gene is TRBD1 (5 bases). Trimming cost V 2 bases and J 4 bases, with 9 bases left between them. Germline V gene lookup returns CDR1 MDHEN and CDR2 SYDVKM. The CDR3 runs 14 residues.

This chain joins TRBV9 and TRBJ1-2; TRBD1 agrees at 7 bases. V lost 4 bases and J lost 3; bases outside the gene matches: 12. The CDR3 totals 16 residues. Germline-derived CDR1 and CDR2 are SGDLS and YYNGEE. The CDR3 DNA sequence: TGTGCCAGCAGCACCGATTATAAAGGGGGCGACTATGGCTACACCTTC. Translated: CASSTDYKGGDYGYTF.

The chain combines TRBV10-3 with TRBJ2-3; D is unclear. Trimming took off 5 bases at V and 6 bases at J, with 12 bases between the two ends. The CDR3 contains 13 residues. The V gene's germline CDR1 is ENHRY and CDR2 SYGVKD. CDR3 in amino acids: CAISFTTGDTQYF. The CDR3 nucleotides read TGTGCCATCAGTTTCACTACCGGGGATACGCAGTATTTT.

The chain uses TRBV5-1 and TRBJ2-3, with D tentatively TRBD1 (5 bases). CDR3 length: 14 residues. Germline values: CDR1 SGHRS, CDR2 YFSETQ. The V end was cut by 2 bases, the J end by 4 bases, with 11 bases between. In nucleotides, the CDR3 is TGCGCCAGCAGCTTTAGTTGGGGCGCAGATACGCAGTATTTT. The encoded protein is CASSFSWGADTQYF.

The table lists this clone with a count of one. The V gene is TRBV19, the J gene TRBJ2-7; D might be TRBD1 (6 bases). The V end was cut by 2 bases, the J end by 3 bases, with 17 bases between. In germline, CDR1 is LNHDA, CDR2 SQIVND (reference sequence). CDR3 length: 16 amino acids. The CDR3 bases are TGTGCCAGTAGTATAAATCCCGGGACATCGGGCTACGAGCAGTACTTC. Protein sequence: CASSINPGTSGYEQYF.

The chain recombines TRBV21-1 with TRBJ2-3; TRBD2 is the table's D call, not checked against the DNA. TRBV21-1 is listed as a pseudogene. CDR3 size: 16 residues. CDR3 amino acids: CASSKLSGSQFRTQYF. CDR3 bases: TGTGCCAGCAGCAAATTGAGCGGTAGCCAATTTCGTACGCAGTATTTT.

The chain links TRBV2 to TRBJ2-5, with 8 bases matching TRBD2. The DNA end is more similar to TRBJ2-7, so the J call may be wrong. The length of the CDR3 is 15 residues. Germline CDR1 and CDR2: SNHLY and FYNNEI. The CDR3 nucleotides read TGTGCCAGCAGTGAGACTAGCGCACCCCCCTACGAGCAGTACTTC. It encodes CASSETSAPPYEQYF.

This chain uses TRBV7-9 with TRBJ2-1; TRBD2 aligns across 12 bases. Per the germline V gene, CDR1 is SEHNR and CDR2 is FQNEAQ (reference sequence). The junction had 8 bases not matched to a gene; V was cut back by 5 bases and J by 6 bases. The CDR3 length is 16 residues. The CDR3 sequence: CASSVRLAGEGNEQFF. The DNA of the CDR3 is TGTGCCAGCAGCGTAAGACTAGCGGGAGAGGGCAATGAGCAGTTCTTC.

V is TRBV2 and J is TRBJ1-1; 9 nucleotides line up with TRBD1. The J segment lost 5 bases and the V segment lost 6 bases, leaving 7 bases of the junction unmatched. The CDR3 is 14 residues long. CDR1 is SNHLY, CDR2 FYNNEI, per germline. The CDR3 DNA is TGTGCCAGCAGCACAACAGGGGGCTGGACTGAAGCTTTCTTT. This translates into CASSTTGGWTEAFF. The variable domain in full, with the rest retrieved from reference TRBV2 and TRBJ1-1, is EPEVTQTPSHQVTQMGQEVILRCVPISNHLYFYWYRQILGQKVEFLVSFYNNEISEKSEIFDDQFSVERPDGSNFTLKIRSTKLEDSAMYFCASSTTGGWTEAFFGQGTRLTVV.

This chain joins TRBV10-3 and TRBJ2-7; D perhaps matches TRBD2 (5 bases). Trimming took 11 bases from V and 5 from J, leaving 19 bases between them. Germline V gene lookup returns CDR1 ENHRY and CDR2 SYGVKD. The CDR3 length is 13 residues. The CDR3 DNA reads as TGTGCCGGGCGGGCTACCGAAGGGAACGAGCAGTACTTC. It codes for CAGRATEGNEQYF.

This chain uses TRBV28 with TRBJ1-2, with 7 positions matching TRBD1. The CDR3 is made up of 13 amino acids. Germline lookup yields CDR1 MDHEN and CDR2 SYDVKM. Trimming at V came to 5 bases and at J to 11 bases, leaving 11 bases not matched to a gene. The CDR3 DNA follows: TGTGCCAGCAGTACCCCGGGGACAGTATCGTACACCTTC. Translating gives CASSTPGTVSYTF.

V is TRBV28 and J is TRBJ2-1; 8 positions agree with TRBD2. Trimming took 4 bases from V and 9 from J; bases not matched to a gene: 5. The CDR3 runs 13 residues. Germline loops: CDR1 MDHEN, CDR2 SYDVKM. CDR3 sequence: CASSSGTSVEQFF. As DNA, the CDR3 is TGTGCCAGCAGTTCCGGGACTAGTGTTGAGCAGTTCTTC.

The chain links TRBV5-1 to TRBJ1-3, with D uncertain. Germline V gives CDR1 SGHRS, CDR2 YFSETQ. The CDR3 loop spans 15 amino acids. Trimming cost V 0 bases and J 1 base, with 8 bases left between them. CDR3 amino acids: CASSLDTASGNTIYF. Here the CDR3 DNA reads TGCGCCAGCAGCTTGGATACAGCATCTGGAAACACCATATATTTT.

This clone was counted once. The CDR3 DNA reads TGTGCCAGCAAGCAGCAGGGGACCTCCTACGAGCAGTACTTC. This gives the protein CASKQQGTSYEQYF. This chain links TRBV28 with TRBJ2-7; D possibly corresponds to TRBD1 (6 bases). V was clipped by 7 bases and J by 0 bases, with 13 bases between them. The CDR3 contains 14 residues. CDR1 MDHEN and CDR2 SYDVKM come from the germline V gene. Full variable domain (remainder filled in from reference TRBV28 and TRBJ2-7): DVKVTQSSRYLVKRTGEKVFLECVQDMDHENMFWYRQDPGLGLRLIYFSYDVKMKEKGDIPEGYSVSREKKERFSLILESASTNQTSMYLCASKQQGTSYEQYFGPGTRLTVT.

CDR3 protein: CATDWTIDQPQHF. CDR3 coding DNA: TGTGCCACCGATTGGACAATTGATCAGCCCCAGCATTTT. The chain employs TRBV6-1 and TRBJ1-5; D may be TRBD1 (5 bases). V gave up 10 bases and J gave up 5 bases, with 15 bases separating them. Germline lookup yields CDR1 MNHNS and CDR2 SASEGT. This CDR3 has 13 residues.

This clone was found once. This chain connects TRBV29-1 to TRBJ1-6; 7 bases match TRBD1. Germline lookup yields CDR1 SQVTM and CDR2 ANQGSEA. V was clipped by 6 bases and J by 5 bases; unmatched bases: 4. The length of the CDR3 is 13 residues. The CDR3 protein is CSVGTENNSPLHF. The DNA of the CDR3 is TGCAGCGTAGGGACAGAAAATAATTCACCCCTCCACTTT.

This chain links TRBV9 with TRBJ2-7, with 10 bases matching TRBD2. The CDR3 runs 15 residues. Germline CDR1 reads SGDLS; CDR2 reads YYNGEE. Trimming removed 0 bases from V and 3 bases from J; junction bases left unmatched: 3. The CDR3 DNA reads as TGTGCCAGCAGCGTAGAACTAGCGGGGATCTACGAGCAGTACTTC. Protein sequence: CASSVELAGIYEQYF.

A remark on this clone: The junction shows a germline mismatch at one end, possibly a read error. The chain uses TRBV25-1 and TRBJ2-4; D is perhaps TRBD2 (5 bases). This CDR3 has 14 residues. Per the germline V gene, CDR1 is MGHDK and CDR2 is SYGVNS. Here the CDR3 DNA reads TGTGCCAGCAGTGTCGGGGTGGTCGAAAACAGTCAGTACTTC. It yields the protein CASSVGVVENSQYF. The entire variable domain, with the rest obtained from reference TRBV25-1 and TRBJ2-4, is as follows: EADIYQTPRYLVIGTGKKITLECSQTMGHDKMYWYQQDPGMELHLIHYSYGVNSTEKGDLSSESTVSRIRTEHFPLTLESARPSHTSQYLCASSVGVVENSQYFGAGTRLSVL.

This chain links TRBV7-9 with TRBJ1-2; D unresolved. The CDR3 is made up of 13 amino acids. Germline V gene data show CDR1 as SEHNR and CDR2 as FQNEAQ (reference sequence). V was cut by 4 bases and J by 4 bases, with 10 bases left in between. CDR3 amino acids: CASSSTAGYGYTF. The CDR3 DNA reads TGTGCCAGCAGCTCGACGGCGGGCTATGGCTACACCTTC.

This sequence joins TRBV28 and TRBJ2-7, with D maybe TRBD1 (5 bases). Between the trimmed V and J ends, which lost 4 bases and 2 bases, there was a span of 15 bases. CDR3 length equals 15 residues. Germline CDR1 is MDHEN and CDR2 is SYDVKM. This CDR3 is CASSSTGSSPYEQYF. The DNA for the CDR3 is TGTGCCAGCAGTTCTACAGGTAGTTCCCCCTACGAGCAGTACTTC.

This clone was seen a few times. The chain is built from TRBV12-5 and TRBJ2-5, with D possibly TRBD1 on 6 matching bases. In germline, CDR1 is LGHNT, CDR2 FRNRAP. V lost 4 bases, J lost 1 base, and 13 bases lay in between. This CDR3 comprises 15 residues. The CDR3 DNA reads as TGTGCTAGTGGTTCCGGGACAAACTCCCAAGAGACCCAGTACTTC. It codes for CASGSGTNSQETQYF.

This clone was seen more than once but under ten times. The chain uses TRBV18 and TRBJ1-1; D is possibly TRBD1 (5 bases). The CDR3 totals 15 residues. Germline CDR1 is KGHSH and CDR2 is LQKENI. Trimming took 4 bases from V and 2 from J, leaving 14 bases between them. For the CDR3, the DNA is TGTGCCAGCTCACGTGGGGGGGACCGAAACACTGAAGCTTTCTTT. Protein product: CASSRGGDRNTEAFF.

This chain uses TRBV27 with TRBJ2-1; possible D gene TRBD1, 6 bases. Germline assignment: CDR1 MNHEY and CDR2 SMNVEV (reference sequence). Trimming stripped 5 bases from V and 7 bases from J, with 18 bases between. This CDR3 is built from 15 residues. The CDR3 sequence is CASSAVQQGWNEQFF. CDR3 nucleotides: TGTGCCAGCAGTGCTGTTCAACAGGGATGGAATGAGCAGTTCTTC.